The rows below give T cell receptor beta chains drawn from one sample of a study of cytomegalovirus exposure and HLA in healthy donors. Data came from immunoSEQ multiplex PCR; TCRdb stores just in-frame clones and leaves some out. The sample gives 250,000 to 300,000 clones, roughly 89% of which show up once; 0.37% is in the top ten. The sample was PBMCs. These receptors were taken from a woman aged 18-29 years in good health and CMV-seronegative. The CDR3 runs from the conserved cysteine through the conserved F or W. D genes are given only for firm matches. Rows give clone size only sometimes, using once, few, many, or a class for an expanded clone.

CDR3aa	CDR3nt	j_gene	abundance	len	v_gene	d_gene
CASSLVPGRNTEAFF	TGCGCCAGCAGCTTGGTTCCAGGTCGGAACACTGAAGCTTTCTTT	TRBJ1-1	-	15	TRBV5-1	-
CASSIRGGEQFF	TGTGCCAGCAGTATCCGAGGGGGTGAGCAGTTCTTC	TRBJ2-1	-	12	TRBV6-4	-
CASSPSRGDRGGYTF	TGTGCCAGCAGCCCCAGTCGCGGGGATCGAGGTGGCTACACCTTC	TRBJ1-2	-	15	TRBV9	-
CASRRSSYEQYF	TGTGCCAGCCGGAGGAGCTCCTACGAGCAGTACTTC	TRBJ2-7	-	12	TRBV11-2	-
CASSQEEGRVGNTIYF	TGCGCCAGCAGCCAAGAGGAGGGGCGCGTGGGAAACACCATATATTTT	TRBJ1-3	-	16	TRBV4-3	-
CASRRRGGAYNEQFF	TGTGCCAGCAGGCGTCGGGGGGGCGCCTACAATGAGCAGTTCTTC	TRBJ2-1	-	15	TRBV6-5	TRBD2
CSVEGDSLALSYNEQFF	TGCAGCGTTGAGGGTGACAGCCTCGCCTTATCCTACAATGAGCAGTTCTTC	TRBJ2-1	-	17	TRBV29-1	-
CASRYQGGNTEAFF	TGTGCCAGCAGATATCAGGGGGGGAACACTGAAGCTTTCTTT	TRBJ1-1	-	14	TRBV6-5	TRBD1
CASSQGPAYEQYF	TGCGCCAGCAGCCAAGGGCCCGCTTACGAGCAGTACTTC	TRBJ2-7	few	13	TRBV4-1	-
CASSQKDRATDTQYF	TGCGCCAGCAGCCAAAAGGACAGGGCCACAGATACGCAGTATTTT	TRBJ2-3	-	15	TRBV4-3	TRBD1
CASSVRSSGAGELFF	TGTGCCAGCAGCGTACGGAGTAGCGGGGCCGGGGAGCTGTTTTTT	TRBJ2-2	-	15	TRBV9	TRBD2